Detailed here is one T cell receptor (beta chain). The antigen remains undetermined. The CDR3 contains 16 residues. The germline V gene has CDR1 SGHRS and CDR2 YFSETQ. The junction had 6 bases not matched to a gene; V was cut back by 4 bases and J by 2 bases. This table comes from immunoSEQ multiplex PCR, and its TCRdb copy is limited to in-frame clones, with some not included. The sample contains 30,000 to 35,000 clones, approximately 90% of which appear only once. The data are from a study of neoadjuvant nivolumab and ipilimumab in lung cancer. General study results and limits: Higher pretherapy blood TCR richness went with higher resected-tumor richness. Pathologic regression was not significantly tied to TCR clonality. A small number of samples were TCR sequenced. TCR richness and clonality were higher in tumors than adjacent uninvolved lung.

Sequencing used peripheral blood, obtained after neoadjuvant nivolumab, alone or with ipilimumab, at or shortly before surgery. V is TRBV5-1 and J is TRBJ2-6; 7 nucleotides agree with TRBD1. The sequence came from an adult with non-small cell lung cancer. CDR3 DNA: TGCGCCAGCAGCCTCAGCCAGGGGGCTGGGGCCAACGTCCTGACTTTC. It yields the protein CASSLSQGAGANVLTF.